One sample yielded the 5 T cell receptor beta chains listed below, sequenced in a study of CD8 T cells in Susac syndrome. Roughly 0.45 to 1 ug RNA was reverse transcribed with random hexamers. TCRdb called the immunoSEQ multiplex PCR reads again in MiXCR, with one record for every CDR3 protein. Of 200,000 or so distinct CDR3 sequences in the sample, approximately 90% were seen once. The sample taken for sequencing was CD8+ T cells from PBMCs. The receptors were sampled from a human donor with multiple sclerosis.

The chain couples TRBV28 to TRBJ2-7; 7 bases agree with TRBD1. CDR3 length: 17 residues. Germline values: CDR1 MDHEN, CDR2 SYDVKM. The junction had 17 bases not matched to a gene; V was cut back by 3 bases and J by 6 bases. In DNA form, the CDR3 reads TGTGCCAGCAGTTTTAAGGCCCCCTACCAGGGGGTTTCCGAGCAGTACTTC. Its translation is CASSFKAPYQGVSEQYF. The variable domain in full, completed from reference TRBV28 and TRBJ2-7, reads DVKVTQSSRYLVKRTGEKVFLECVQDMDHENMFWYRQDPGLGLRLIYFSYDVKMKEKGDIPEGYSVSREKKERFSLILESASTNQTSMYLCASSFKAPYQGVSEQYFGPGTRLTVT.

The genes are TRBV9 and TRBJ2-1, with 9 bases identical to TRBD1. Germline CDR1 SGDLS, CDR2 YYNGEE. V lost 3 bases and J lost 2; bases outside the gene matches: 6. The CDR3 sequence is 16 residues long. The CDR3 here is CASSGWRDRAYNEQFF. CDR3 bases: TGTGCCAGCAGCGGTTGGAGGGACAGGGCCTACAATGAGCAGTTCTTC.

The rearrangement joins TRBV11-2 to TRBJ2-3; 9 bases are shared with TRBD1. Per the germline V gene, CDR1 is SGHAT and CDR2 is FQNNGV. The CDR3 length is 16 residues. V lost 5 bases to trimming and J lost 6 bases; unmatched junction nucleotides: 12. CDR3 sequence (DNA): TGTGCCAGCAGCCTCGCCCGGGACAGGGACTTCGATACGCAGTATTTT. Its protein product is CASSLARDRDFDTQYF.

CDR3 nucleotides: TGTGCCAGCGGAGACAGCGGCGAGCAGTACTTC. It codes for CASGDSGEQYF. This chain joins TRBV25-1 and TRBJ2-7; D possibly uses TRBD1 or TRBD2 (5 bases each). Germline V lookup: CDR1 MGHDK, CDR2 SYGVNS. With 8 bases removed from V and 6 bases from J, the gap between germline ends came to 11 bases. The CDR3 spans 11 residues.

The rearrangement joins TRBV7-9 to TRBJ2-5, with 11 positions matching TRBD2. In germline, CDR1 is SEHNR, CDR2 FQNEAQ (reference sequence). The CDR3 loop spans 15 amino acids. Trimming cost V 5 bases and J 0 bases; bases outside gene matches: 2. The CDR3 spells CASSQTSGNQETQYF. CDR3 in DNA: TGTGCCAGCAGCCAGACTAGCGGGAACCAAGAGACCCAGTACTTC. Combining the CDR3 with reference TRBV7-9 and TRBJ2-5 gives the whole variable domain DTGVSQNPRHKITKRGQNVTFRCDPISEHNRLYWYRQTLGQGPEFLTYFQNEAQLEKSRLLSDRFSAERPKGSFSTLEIQRTEQGDSAMYLCASSQTSGNQETQYFGPGTRLLVL.